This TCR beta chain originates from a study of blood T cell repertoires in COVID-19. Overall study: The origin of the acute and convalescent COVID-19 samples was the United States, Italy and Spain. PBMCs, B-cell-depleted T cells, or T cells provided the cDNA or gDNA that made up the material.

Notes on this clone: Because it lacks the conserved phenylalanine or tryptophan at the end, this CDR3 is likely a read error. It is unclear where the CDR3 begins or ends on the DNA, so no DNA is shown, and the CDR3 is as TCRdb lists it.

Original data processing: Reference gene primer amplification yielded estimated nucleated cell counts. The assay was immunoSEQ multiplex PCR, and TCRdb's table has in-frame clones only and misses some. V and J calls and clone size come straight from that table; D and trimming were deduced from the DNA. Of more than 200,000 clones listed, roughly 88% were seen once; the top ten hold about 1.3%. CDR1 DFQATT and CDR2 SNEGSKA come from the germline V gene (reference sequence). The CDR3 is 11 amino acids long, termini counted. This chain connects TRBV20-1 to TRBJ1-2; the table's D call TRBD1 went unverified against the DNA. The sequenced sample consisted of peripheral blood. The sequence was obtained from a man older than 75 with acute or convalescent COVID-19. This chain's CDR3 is CSAREDHQGNL.